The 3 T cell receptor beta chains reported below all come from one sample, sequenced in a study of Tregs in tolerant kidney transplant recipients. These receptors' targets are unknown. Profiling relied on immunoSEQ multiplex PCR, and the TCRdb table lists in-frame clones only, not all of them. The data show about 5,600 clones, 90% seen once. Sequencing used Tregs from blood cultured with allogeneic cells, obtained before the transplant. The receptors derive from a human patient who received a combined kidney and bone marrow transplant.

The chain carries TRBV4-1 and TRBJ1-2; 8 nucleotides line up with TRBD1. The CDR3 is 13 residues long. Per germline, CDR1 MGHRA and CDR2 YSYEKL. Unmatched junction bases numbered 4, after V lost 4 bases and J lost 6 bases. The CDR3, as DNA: TGCGCCAGCAGCCCGACAGGGGCGGATGGCTACACCTTC. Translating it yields CASSPTGADGYTF.

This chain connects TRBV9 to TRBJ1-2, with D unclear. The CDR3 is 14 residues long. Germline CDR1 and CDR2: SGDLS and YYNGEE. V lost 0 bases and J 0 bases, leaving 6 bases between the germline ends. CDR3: CASSVAATNYGYTF. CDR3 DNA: TGTGCCAGCAGCGTAGCCGCGACTAACTATGGCTACACCTTC.

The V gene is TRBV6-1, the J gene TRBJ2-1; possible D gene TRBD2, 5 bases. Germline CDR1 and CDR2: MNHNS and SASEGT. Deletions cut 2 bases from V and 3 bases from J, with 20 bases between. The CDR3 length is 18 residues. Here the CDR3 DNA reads TGTGCCAGCAGTGAACAAGGGCTAGGCTCGGGAAACTACAATGAGCAGTTCTTC. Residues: CASSEQGLGSGNYNEQFF.